The next 10 T cell receptor beta chains were all read from a single sample in a study of T cell clonality in common variable immunodeficiency. Using immunoSEQ multiplex PCR, the repertoire was profiled, and TCRdb retains in-frame clones only, with some absent. Altogether roughly 55,000 clones were found in the sample, and no singletons occur. The sample was peripheral blood mononuclear cells. Receptors were obtained from a person between 18 and 75 years old in good health.

The table lists this clone with many counts. Coverage ceases 3 residues before the CDR3 finishes, and the germline J gene fills in the end. The gene calls are TRBV5-1 and TRBJ1-5, with 8 bases that match TRBD1. Trimming took 3 bases from V and 2 from J; bases not matched to a gene: 1. Per the germline V gene, CDR1 is SGHRS and CDR2 is YFSETQ. This CDR3 is built from 14 residues. Here the CDR3 reads CASSWGQGNQPQHF. Partial CDR3 DNA: TGCGCCAGCAGCTGGGGACAGGGCAATCAGCCC. Using reference TRBV5-1 and TRBJ1-5 for the parts outside the CDR3, the full variable domain is KAGVTQTPRYLIKTRGQQVTLSCSPISGHRSVSWYQQTPGQGLQFLFEYFSETQRNKGNFPGRFSGRQFSNSRSEMNVSTLELGDSALYLCASSWGQGNQPQHFGDGTRLSIL.

This clone was counted at least ten times. The observed sequence ends 3 residues before the CDR3 terminus, with the missing tail filled in from the germline J gene. V and J are TRBV20-1 and TRBJ1-5; 7 bases fit TRBD1. V shed 3 bases and J 5 bases; nucleotides not matched to a gene: 7. Germline lookup yields CDR1 DFQATT and CDR2 SNEGSKA (reference sequence). CDR3 length equals 14 residues. CDR3 region: CSASLGQADQPQHF. CDR3 DNA, as far as it was read: TGCAGTGCTAGCCTCGGACAGGCAGATCAGCCC.

This clone was detected ten times or more. The read terminates 3 residues ahead of where the CDR3 ends, so the germline J gene completes it. V is TRBV14 and J is TRBJ1-1; D is ambiguous. CDR1 and CDR2 from the germline V gene are SGHDN and FVKESK. The CDR3 consists of 13 residues. V was cut by 4 bases and J by 3 bases, with 9 bases left in between. The CDR3 DNA, read in part, is TGTGCCAGCAGCCGGAACAGTTACACTGAA. Translating gives CASSRNSYTE. The CDR3, in full, reads CASSRNSYTEAFF.

For this clone: The read stops 3 residues short of the end of the CDR3; the missing end is completed from the germline J gene. The rearrangement links TRBV5-4 to TRBJ2-7; a possible D gene is TRBD2 (5 bases). The V gene's germline CDR1 is SGHNT and CDR2 YYREEE (reference sequence). The CDR3 loop spans 13 amino acids. V gave up 4 bases and J gave up 2 bases, with 10 bases separating them. The sequenced part of the CDR3 DNA is TGTGCCAGCAGCCTAGCTGGACCCTACGAG. Protein sequence: CASSLAGPYE. The complete CDR3 sequence is CASSLAGPYEQYF. Full variable domain (missing parts from reference TRBV5-4 and TRBJ2-7): ETGVTQSPTHLIKTRGQQVTLRCSSQSGHNTVSWYQQALGQGPQFIFQYYREEENGRGNFPPRFSGLQFPNYSSELNVNALELDDSALYLCASSLAGPYEQYFGPGTRLTVT.

In this sample, this clone turned up many times. The read gets to within 3 residues of the CDR3 end, and the germline J gene fills in the rest. The chain employs TRBV19 and TRBJ2-2; 8 bases map to TRBD1. Trimming cost V 1 base and J 6 bases; bases outside gene matches: 4. Germline CDR1 LNHDA, CDR2 SQIVND (reference sequence). CDR3 size: 15 residues. CDR3: CASSIARGRAGELFF. Partial CDR3 DNA: TGTGCCAGTAGTATAGCCAGGGGGCGAGCCGGGGAG.

This clone has ten or more counts. The read is 3 residues too short to cover the CDR3 end, so that end is filled in from the germline J gene. The chain carries TRBV5-1 and TRBJ2-1, with a tentative D call TRBD2 (6 bases). The CDR3 sequence is 14 residues long. The germline V gene encodes CDR1 SGHRS and CDR2 YFSETQ. The V end was cut by 4 bases, the J end by 0 bases, with 8 bases between. This chain's CDR3 is CASSGGSSYNEQFF. The part of the CDR3 DNA that was read is TGCGCCAGCAGCGGGGGGAGCTCCTACAATGAG. Together with reference TRBV5-1 and TRBJ2-1, the CDR3 gives the full variable domain: KAGVTQTPRYLIKTRGQQVTLSCSPISGHRSVSWYQQTPGQGLQFLFEYFSETQRNKGNFPGRFSGRQFSNSRSEMNVSTLELGDSALYLCASSGGSSYNEQFFGPGTRLTVL.

In its sample, this clone was seen many times. With the read ending 3 residues before the CDR3 end, the germline J gene is used to fill in that end. This chain joins TRBV19 and TRBJ2-7, with TRBD1 as a possible D gene (6 bases). The germline V and J ends were trimmed by 2 bases and 5 bases, with 13 bases remaining between them. Per germline, CDR1 LNHDA and CDR2 SQIVND (reference sequence). The CDR3 runs 14 residues. The CDR3 is CASSIIQGHHEQYF. CDR3 DNA (partial): TGTGCCAGTAGTATAATACAGGGTCACCACGAG.

There are many counts of this clone. The sequenced part of the CDR3 DNA is TGTGCCAGCACCGTCATCTTCCCCCGGGGTGAG. Encoded protein: CASTVIFPRGE. The complete CDR3 protein is CASTVIFPRGEQFF. This chain links TRBV5-5 with TRBJ2-1, with D maybe TRBD2 (5 bases). Read data end 3 residues before the CDR3 end; the end is taken from the germline J gene. With 6 bases removed from V and 9 bases from J, the gap between germline ends came to 19 bases. Germline CDR1 reads SGHKS; CDR2 reads YYEKEE (reference sequence). The CDR3 totals 14 residues.

There are many counts of this clone. The read ends 3 residues early relative to the CDR3; the germline J gene fills the gap. This rearrangement joins TRBV10-3 to TRBJ1-5; no firm D call. Germline V lookup: CDR1 ENHRY, CDR2 SYGVKD. The germline V and J ends were trimmed by 0 bases and 3 bases, with 9 bases remaining between them. This CDR3 contains 15 residues. This chain's CDR3 is CAISESWQDNQPQHF. The DNA read from the CDR3 is TGTGCCATCAGTGAGTCGTGGCAGGACAATCAGCCC.

At least ten counts were recorded for this clone. The CDR3 sequence: CASSPRPTSGYEQYF. CDR3 bases read: TGTGCCAGCTCACCACGCCCGACTAGCGGGTACGAG. The chain links TRBV18 to TRBJ2-7; 10 positions agree with TRBD2. The read terminates 3 residues before the CDR3 end, so the remaining end is supplied by the germline J gene. V trimming: 1 base; J trimming: 4 bases; junction bases outside the gene matches: 4. The CDR3 contains 15 residues. Germline V gives CDR1 KGHSH, CDR2 LQKENI.